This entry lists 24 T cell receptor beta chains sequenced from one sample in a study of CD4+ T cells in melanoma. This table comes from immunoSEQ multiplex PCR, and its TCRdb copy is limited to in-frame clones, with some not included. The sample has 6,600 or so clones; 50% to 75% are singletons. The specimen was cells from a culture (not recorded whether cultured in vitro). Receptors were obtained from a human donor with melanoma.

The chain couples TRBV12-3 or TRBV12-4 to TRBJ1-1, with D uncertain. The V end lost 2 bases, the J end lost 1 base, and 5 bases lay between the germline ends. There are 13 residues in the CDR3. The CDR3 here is CASSLLANTEAFF. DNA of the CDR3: TGTGCCAGCAGTTTATTGGCGAACACTGAAGCTTTCTTT.

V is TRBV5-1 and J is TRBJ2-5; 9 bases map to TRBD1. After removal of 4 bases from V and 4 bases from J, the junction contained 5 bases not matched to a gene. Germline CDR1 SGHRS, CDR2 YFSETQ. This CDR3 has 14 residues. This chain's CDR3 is CASSVGTGRETQYF. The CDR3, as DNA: TGCGCCAGCAGCGTCGGGACAGGGCGAGAGACCCAGTACTTC.

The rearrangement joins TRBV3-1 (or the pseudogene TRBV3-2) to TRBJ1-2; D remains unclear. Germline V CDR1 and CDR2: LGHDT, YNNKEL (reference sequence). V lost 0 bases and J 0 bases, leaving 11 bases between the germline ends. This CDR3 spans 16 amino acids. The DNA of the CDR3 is TGTGCCAGCAGCCAAGATTTAAGATTCGCTAACTATGGCTACACCTTC. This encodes CASSQDLRFANYGYTF.

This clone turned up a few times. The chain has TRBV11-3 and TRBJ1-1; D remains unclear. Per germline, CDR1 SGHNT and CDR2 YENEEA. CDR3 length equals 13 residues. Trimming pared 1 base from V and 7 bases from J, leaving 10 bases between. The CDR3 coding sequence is TGTGCCAGCAGCTTAGCCGCAGGTCGTGAAGCTTTCTTT. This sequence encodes CASSLAAGREAFF.

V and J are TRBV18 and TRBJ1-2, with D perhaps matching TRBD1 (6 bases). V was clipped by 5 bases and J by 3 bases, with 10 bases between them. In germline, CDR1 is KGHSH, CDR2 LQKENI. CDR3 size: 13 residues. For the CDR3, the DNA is TGTGCCAGCTCATTACAGGGCGACTATGGCTACACCTTC. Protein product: CASSLQGDYGYTF.

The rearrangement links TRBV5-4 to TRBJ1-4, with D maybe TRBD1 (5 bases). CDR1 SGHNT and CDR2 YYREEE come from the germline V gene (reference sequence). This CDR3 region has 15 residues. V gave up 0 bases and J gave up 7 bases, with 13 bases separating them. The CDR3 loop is CASSLERGQGEKLFF. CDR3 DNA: TGTGCCAGCAGCTTGGAAAGGGGTCAGGGTGAAAAACTGTTTTTT.

The CDR3 loop is CASSSWTGAALNSPLHF. CDR3 nucleotide sequence: TGTGCCAGCAGCTCCTGGACAGGGGCTGCTCTTAATTCACCCCTCCACTTT. This chain joins TRBV11-2 and TRBJ1-6; 9 positions agree with TRBD1. The germline V gene encodes CDR1 SGHAT and CDR2 FQNNGV. CDR3 length: 17 residues. V dropped 4 bases and J dropped 6; count of bases not matched to a gene: 10.

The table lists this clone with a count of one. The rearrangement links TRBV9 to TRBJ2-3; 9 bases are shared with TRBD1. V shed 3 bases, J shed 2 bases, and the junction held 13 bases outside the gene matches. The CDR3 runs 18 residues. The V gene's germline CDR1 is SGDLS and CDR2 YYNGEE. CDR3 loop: CASSGAGWGQGLTDTQYF. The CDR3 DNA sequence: TGTGCCAGCAGCGGAGCGGGATGGGGACAGGGCCTCACAGATACGCAGTATTTT.

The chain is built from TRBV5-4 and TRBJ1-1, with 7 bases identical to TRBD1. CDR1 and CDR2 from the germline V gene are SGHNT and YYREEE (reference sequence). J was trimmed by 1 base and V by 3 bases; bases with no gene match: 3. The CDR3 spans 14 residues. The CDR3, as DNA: TGTGCCAGCAGCTCCGGGACAGCGAACACTGAAGCTTTCTTT. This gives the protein CASSSGTANTEAFF.

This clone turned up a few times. For the CDR3, the DNA is TGTGCCAGCACTGACAGCTACTACGAGCAGTACTTC. It translates to CASTDSYYEQYF. This chain connects TRBV2 to TRBJ2-7, with a tentative D call TRBD1 (5 bases). Germline CDR1 reads SNHLY; CDR2 reads FYNNEI. The CDR3 covers 12 residues. The V gene lost 7 bases and the J gene lost 3 bases, with 10 bases spanning the gap.

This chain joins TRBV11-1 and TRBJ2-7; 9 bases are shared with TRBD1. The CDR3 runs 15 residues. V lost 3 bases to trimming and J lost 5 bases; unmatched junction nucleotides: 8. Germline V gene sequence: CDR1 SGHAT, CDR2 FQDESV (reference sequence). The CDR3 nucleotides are TGTGCCAGCAGCTTTACCGGGACAGGGATGGACGAGCAGTACTTC. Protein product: CASSFTGTGMDEQYF.

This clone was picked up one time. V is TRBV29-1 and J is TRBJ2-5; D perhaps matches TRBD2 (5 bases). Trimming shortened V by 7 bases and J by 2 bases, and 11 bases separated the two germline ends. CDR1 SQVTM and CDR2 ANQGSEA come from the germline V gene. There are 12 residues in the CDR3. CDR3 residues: CSALTTQETQYF. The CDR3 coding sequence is TGCAGCGCCCTGACTACACAAGAGACCCAGTACTTC.

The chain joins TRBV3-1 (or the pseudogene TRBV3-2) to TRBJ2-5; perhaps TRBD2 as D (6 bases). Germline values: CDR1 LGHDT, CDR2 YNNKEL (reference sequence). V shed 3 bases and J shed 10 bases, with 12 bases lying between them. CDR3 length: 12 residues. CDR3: CASSHWGGHQYF. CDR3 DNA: TGTGCCAGCAGCCACTGGGGAGGCCACCAGTACTTC.

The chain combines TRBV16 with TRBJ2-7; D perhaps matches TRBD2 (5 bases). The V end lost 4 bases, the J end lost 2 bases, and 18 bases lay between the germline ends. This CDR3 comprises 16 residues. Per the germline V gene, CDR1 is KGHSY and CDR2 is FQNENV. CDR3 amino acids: CASSPEVQPYTYEQYF. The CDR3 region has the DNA TGTGCCAGCAGCCCGGAGGTGCAGCCGTACACCTACGAGCAGTACTTC.

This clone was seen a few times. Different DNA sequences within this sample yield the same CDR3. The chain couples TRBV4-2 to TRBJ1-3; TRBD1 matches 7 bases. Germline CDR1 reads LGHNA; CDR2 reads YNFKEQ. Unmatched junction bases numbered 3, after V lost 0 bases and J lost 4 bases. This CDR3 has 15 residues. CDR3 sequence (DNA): TGTGCCAGCAGCCAAGAAGACAGGGCGGGAAACACCATATATTTT. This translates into CASSQEDRAGNTIYF.

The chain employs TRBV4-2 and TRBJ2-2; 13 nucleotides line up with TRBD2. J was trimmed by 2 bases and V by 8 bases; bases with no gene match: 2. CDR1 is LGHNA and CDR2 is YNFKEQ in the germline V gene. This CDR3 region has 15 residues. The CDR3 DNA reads TGTGCCAGCGGACTAGCGGGGGTAAACACCGGGGAGCTGTTTTTT. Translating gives CASGLAGVNTGELFF.

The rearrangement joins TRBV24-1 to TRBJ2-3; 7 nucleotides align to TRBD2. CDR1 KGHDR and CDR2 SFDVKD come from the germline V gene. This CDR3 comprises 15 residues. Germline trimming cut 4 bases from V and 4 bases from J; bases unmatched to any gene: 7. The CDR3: CATSEGGWFADTQYF. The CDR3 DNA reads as TGTGCCACCAGTGAGGGGGGGTGGTTCGCAGATACGCAGTATTTT.

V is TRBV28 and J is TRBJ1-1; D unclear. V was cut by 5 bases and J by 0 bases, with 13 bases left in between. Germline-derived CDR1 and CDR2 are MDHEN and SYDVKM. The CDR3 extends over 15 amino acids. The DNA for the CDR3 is TGTGCCAGCAGTCAATGGGCCACAGTGAACACTGAAGCTTTCTTT. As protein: CASSQWATVNTEAFF.

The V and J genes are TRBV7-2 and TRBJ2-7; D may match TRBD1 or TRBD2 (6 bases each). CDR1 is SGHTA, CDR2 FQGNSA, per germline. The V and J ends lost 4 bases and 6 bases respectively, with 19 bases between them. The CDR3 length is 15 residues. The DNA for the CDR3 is TGTGCCAGCAGCTCCCAGGGGAGGACCTGGGGCGAGCAGTACTTC. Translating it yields CASSSQGRTWGEQYF.

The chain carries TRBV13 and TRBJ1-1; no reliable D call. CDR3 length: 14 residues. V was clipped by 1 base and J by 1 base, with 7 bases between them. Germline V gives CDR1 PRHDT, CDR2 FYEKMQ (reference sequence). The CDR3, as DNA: TGTGCCAGCAGCTTAGCCCGGGGGAACACTGAAGCTTTCTTT. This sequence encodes CASSLARGNTEAFF.

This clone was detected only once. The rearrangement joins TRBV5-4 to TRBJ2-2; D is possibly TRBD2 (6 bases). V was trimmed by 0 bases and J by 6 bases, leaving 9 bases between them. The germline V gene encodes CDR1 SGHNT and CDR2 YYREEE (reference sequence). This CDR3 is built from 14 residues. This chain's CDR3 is CASSLAGVPGELFF. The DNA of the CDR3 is TGTGCCAGCAGCTTGGCGGGGGTCCCCGGGGAGCTGTTTTTT.

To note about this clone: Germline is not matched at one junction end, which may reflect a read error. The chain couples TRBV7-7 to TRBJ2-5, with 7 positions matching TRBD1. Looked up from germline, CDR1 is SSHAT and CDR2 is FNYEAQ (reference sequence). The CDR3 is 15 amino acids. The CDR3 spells CASSQRTGPQETQYF. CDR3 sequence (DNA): TGTGCTAGCAGCCAGCGGACAGGCCCCCAAGAGACCCAGTACTTC.

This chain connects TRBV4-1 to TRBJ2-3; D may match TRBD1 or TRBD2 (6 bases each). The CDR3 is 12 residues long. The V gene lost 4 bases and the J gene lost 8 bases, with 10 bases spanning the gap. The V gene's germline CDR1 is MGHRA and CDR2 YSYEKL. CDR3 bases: TGCGCCAGCAGCCGGGGGGCCGGTACGCAGTATTTT. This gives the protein CASSRGAGTQYF.

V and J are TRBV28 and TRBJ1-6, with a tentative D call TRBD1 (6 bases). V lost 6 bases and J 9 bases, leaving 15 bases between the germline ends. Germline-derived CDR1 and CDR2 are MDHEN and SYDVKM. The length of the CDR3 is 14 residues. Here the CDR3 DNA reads TGTGCCAGCAGCACCGAGGGCAGGGGTTCACCCCTCCACTTT. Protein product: CASSTEGRGSPLHF.